The subject of this entry is one T cell receptor (beta chain). Only in-frame clones appear in the TCRdb table, and some are missing; sequencing was by immunoSEQ multiplex PCR. The sample contains 260,000 or so clones, 88% of which appear only once. This record comes from a study of blood T cell repertoires in COVID-19. Germline CDR1 SGHDN, CDR2 FVKESK. The junction had 7 bases not matched to a gene; V was cut back by 3 bases and J by 2 bases. This CDR3 comprises 15 residues. This sequence originates from a human donor in a cohort sampled during active COVID-19. This chain links TRBV14 with TRBJ2-7; 7 bases map to TRBD2. Sample: peripheral blood. The CDR3 DNA follows: TGTGCCAGCAGCCATCTCGGGACTAATCCCTACGAGCAGTACTTC. It is translated as CASSHLGTNPYEQYF.